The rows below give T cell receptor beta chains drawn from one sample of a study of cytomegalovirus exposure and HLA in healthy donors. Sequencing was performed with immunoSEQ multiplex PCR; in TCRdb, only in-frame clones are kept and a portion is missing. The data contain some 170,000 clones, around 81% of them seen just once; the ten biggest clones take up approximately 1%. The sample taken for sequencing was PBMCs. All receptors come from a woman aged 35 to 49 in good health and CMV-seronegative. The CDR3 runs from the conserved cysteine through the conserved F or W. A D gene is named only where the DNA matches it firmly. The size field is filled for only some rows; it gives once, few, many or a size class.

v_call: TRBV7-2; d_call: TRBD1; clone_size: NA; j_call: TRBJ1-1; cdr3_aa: CASSLRAGGLMNTEAFF; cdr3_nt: TGTGCCAGCAGCTTAAGGGCAGGGGGCCTCATGAACACTGAAGCTTTCTTT
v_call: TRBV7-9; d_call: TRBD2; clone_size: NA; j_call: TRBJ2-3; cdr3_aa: CASSLREYSSDTQYF; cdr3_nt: TGTGCCAGCAGCTTGCGGGAGTACAGCTCAGATACGCAGTATTTT
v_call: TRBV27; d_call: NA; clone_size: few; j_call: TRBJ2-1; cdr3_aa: CASSSHYKGLNNEQFF; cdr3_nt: TGTGCCAGCAGTTCCCACTACAAGGGACTGAACAATGAGCAGTTCTTC
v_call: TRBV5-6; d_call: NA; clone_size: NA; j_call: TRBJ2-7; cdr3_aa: CASSSRAHEQYF; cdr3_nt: TGTGCCAGCAGCAGCAGGGCGCACGAGCAGTACTTC
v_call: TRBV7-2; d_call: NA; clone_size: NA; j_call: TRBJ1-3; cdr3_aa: CASSLASGTGNTIYF; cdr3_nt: TGTGCCAGCAGCTTAGCGTCAGGTACTGGAAACACCATATATTTT
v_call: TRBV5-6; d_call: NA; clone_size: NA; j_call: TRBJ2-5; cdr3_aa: CASSLAVGVQETQYF; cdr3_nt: TGTGCCAGCAGCTTGGCCGTAGGGGTCCAAGAGACCCAGTACTTC
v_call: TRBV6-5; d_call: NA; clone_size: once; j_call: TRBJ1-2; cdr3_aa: CASSSLAGTNYGYTF; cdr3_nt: TGTGCCAGCAGTTCTTTGGCAGGGACTAACTATGGCTACACCTTC
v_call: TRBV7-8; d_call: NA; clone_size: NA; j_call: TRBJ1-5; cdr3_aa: CASSFDRGNQPQHF; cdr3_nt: TGTGCCAGCAGTTTTGACAGAGGTAATCAGCCCCAGCATTTT
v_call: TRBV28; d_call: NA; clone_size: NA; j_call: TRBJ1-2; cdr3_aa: CASSLETNYGYTF; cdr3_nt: TGTGCCAGCAGTTTGGAGACGAACTATGGCTACACCTTC
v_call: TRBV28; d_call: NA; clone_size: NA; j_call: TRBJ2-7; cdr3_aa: CASGTGLPYEQYF; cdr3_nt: TGTGCCAGTGGAACAGGCTTGCCCTACGAGCAGTACTTC
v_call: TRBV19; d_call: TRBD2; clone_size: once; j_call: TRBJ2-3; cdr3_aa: CASRLGTSVSTDTQYF; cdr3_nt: TGTGCCAGTAGACTCGGGACTAGCGTAAGCACAGATACGCAGTATTTT
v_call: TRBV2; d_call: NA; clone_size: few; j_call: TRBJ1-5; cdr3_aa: CASSIEGRNQPQHF; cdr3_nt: TGTGCCAGCAGTATCGAGGGTCGGAATCAGCCCCAGCATTTT
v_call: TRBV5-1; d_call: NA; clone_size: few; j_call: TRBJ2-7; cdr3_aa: CASSQQTGPYEQYF; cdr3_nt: TGCGCCAGCAGCCAACAAACAGGCCCTTACGAGCAGTACTTC
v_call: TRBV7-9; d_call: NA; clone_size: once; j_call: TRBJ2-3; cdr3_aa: CASSLTAPTDTQYF; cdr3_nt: TGTGCCAGCAGCTTGACAGCGCCCACAGATACGCAGTATTTT
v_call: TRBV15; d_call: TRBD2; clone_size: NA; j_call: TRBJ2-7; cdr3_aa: CATSRTSGSSEQYF; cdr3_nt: TGTGCCACCAGCAGGACTAGCGGGAGTAGCGAGCAGTACTTC
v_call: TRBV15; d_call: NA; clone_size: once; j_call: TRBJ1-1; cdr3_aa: CATSRDSSGAFF; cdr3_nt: TGTGCCACCAGCAGAGATTCGTCGGGGGCTTTCTTT
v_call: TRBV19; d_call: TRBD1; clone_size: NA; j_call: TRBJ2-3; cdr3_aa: CASSPRGLGTDTQYF; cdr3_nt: TGTGCCAGTAGTCCTAGGGGGCTCGGCACAGATACGCAGTATTTT
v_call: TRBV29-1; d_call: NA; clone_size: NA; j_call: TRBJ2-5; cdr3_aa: CSVEGGKTQYF; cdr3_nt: TGCAGCGTTGAAGGCGGAAAGACCCAGTACTTC
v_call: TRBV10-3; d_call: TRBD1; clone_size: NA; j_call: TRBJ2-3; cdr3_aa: CAIGDRRSTDTQYF; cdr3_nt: TGTGCCATCGGGGACAGGAGGAGCACAGATACGCAGTATTTT
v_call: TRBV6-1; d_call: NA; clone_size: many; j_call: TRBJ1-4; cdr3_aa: CASTGGGPNEKLFF; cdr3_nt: TGTGCCAGCACCGGCGGAGGACCTAATGAAAAACTGTTTTTT
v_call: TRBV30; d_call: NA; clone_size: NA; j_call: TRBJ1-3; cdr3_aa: CAWSTVTYGNTIYF; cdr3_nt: TGTGCCTGGAGTACAGTCACCTATGGAAACACCATATATTTT
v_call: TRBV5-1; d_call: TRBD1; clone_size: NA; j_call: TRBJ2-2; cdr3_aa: CASSPRSLGTGNTGELFF; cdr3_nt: TGCGCCAGCAGTCCCCGGAGTTTGGGGACAGGTAACACCGGGGAGCTGTTTTTT
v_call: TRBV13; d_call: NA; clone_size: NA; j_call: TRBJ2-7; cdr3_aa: CASSFGGEQYF; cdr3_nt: TGTGCCAGCAGCTTCGGTGGCGAGCAGTACTTC
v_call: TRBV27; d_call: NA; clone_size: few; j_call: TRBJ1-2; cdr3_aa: CASSLFGEANYGYTF; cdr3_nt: TGTGCCAGCAGTTTATTTGGGGAGGCTAACTATGGCTACACCTTC
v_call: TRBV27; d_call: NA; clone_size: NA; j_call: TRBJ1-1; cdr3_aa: CASSLSGRTEAFF; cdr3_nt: TGTGCCAGCAGTTTATCGGGGAGGACTGAAGCTTTCTTT
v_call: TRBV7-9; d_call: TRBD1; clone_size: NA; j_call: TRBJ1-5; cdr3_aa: CASSSSGQTNQPQHF; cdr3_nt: TGTGCCAGCAGCTCCTCGGGACAGACTAATCAGCCCCAGCATTTT
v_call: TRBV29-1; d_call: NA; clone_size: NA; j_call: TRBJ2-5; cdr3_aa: CSIGDRSTQETQYF; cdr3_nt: TGCAGCATCGGTGACAGGAGTACCCAAGAGACCCAGTACTTC
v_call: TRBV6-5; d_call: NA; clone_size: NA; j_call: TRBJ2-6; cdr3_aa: CASSYSGASGANVLTF; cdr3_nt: TGTGCCAGCAGTTACTCAGGAGCATCTGGGGCCAACGTCCTGACTTTC
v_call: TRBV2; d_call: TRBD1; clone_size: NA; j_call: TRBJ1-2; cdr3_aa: CASILSSGTGEGYTF; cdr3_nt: TGTGCCAGCATTCTTTCCTCCGGGACAGGAGAAGGCTACACCTTC
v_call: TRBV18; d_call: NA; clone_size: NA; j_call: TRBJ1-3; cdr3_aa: CASSTGQSGNTIYF; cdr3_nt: TGTGCCAGCTCAACTGGACAGAGTGGAAACACCATATATTTT
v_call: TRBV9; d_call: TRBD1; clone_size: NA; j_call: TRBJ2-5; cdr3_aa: CASSVGTGGVETQYF; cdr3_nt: TGTGCCAGCAGCGTAGGGACAGGGGGAGTCGAGACCCAGTACTTC
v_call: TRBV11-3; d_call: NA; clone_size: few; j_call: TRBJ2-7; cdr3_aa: CASSLDQGSYEQYF; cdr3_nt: TGTGCCAGCAGCTTAGACCAGGGCTCCTACGAGCAGTACTTC
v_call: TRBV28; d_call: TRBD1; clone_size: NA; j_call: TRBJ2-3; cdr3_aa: CASSSQGAKEDTQYF; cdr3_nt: TGTGCCAGCAGTTCTCAGGGGGCGAAGGAAGATACGCAGTATTTT
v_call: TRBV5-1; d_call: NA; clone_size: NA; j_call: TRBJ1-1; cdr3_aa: CASSATGMNTEAFF; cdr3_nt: TGCGCCAGCAGCGCCACAGGGATGAACACTGAAGCTTTCTTT
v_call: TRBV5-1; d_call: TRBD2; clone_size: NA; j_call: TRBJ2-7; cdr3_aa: CASSLTGTTYEQYF; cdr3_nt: TGCGCCAGCAGCTTAACCGGGACTACCTACGAGCAGTACTTC
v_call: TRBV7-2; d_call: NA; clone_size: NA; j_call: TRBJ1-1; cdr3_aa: CASSGDMNTEAFF; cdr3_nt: TGTGCCAGCAGCGGGGACATGAACACTGAAGCTTTCTTT
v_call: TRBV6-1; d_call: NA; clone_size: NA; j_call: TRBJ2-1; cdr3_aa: CASSDPGTSTSLRNEQFF; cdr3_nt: TGTGCCAGCAGTGACCCCGGGACTTCTACGTCCCTTCGCAATGAGCAGTTCTTC
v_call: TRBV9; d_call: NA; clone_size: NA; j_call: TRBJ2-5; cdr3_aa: CASSVAVGVETQYF; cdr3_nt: TGTGCCAGCAGCGTAGCCGTCGGGGTGGAGACCCAGTACTTC
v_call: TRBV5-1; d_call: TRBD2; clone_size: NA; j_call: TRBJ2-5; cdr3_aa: CASTLAGFGKETQYF; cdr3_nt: TGCGCCAGCACCTTAGCGGGATTTGGGAAAGAGACCCAGTACTTC
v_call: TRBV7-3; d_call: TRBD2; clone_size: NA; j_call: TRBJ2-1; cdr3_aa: CASSLTSGGREQFF; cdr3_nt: TGTGCCAGCAGCTTAACATCGGGGGGAAGGGAGCAGTTCTTC
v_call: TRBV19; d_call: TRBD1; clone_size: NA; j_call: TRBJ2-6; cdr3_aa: CASSTRNLRTGILSGANVLTF; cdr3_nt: TGTGCCAGTAGTACAAGAAATCTCCGGACAGGAATCCTCTCTGGGGCCAACGTCCTGACTTTC
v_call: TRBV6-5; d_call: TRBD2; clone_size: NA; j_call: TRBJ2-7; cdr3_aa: CASTVSGSAPYEQYF; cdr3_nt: TGTGCCAGCACCGTTAGCGGGAGCGCACCCTACGAGCAGTACTTC
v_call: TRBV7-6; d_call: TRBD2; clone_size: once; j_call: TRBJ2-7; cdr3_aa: CASSHRTSGRAVEQYF; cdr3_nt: TGTGCCAGCAGCCACAGGACTAGCGGGAGGGCTGTTGAGCAGTACTTC
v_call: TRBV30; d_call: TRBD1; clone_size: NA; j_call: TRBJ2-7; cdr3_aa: CAWEPGQGSHEQYF; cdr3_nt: TGTGCCTGGGAACCGGGACAGGGTTCCCACGAGCAGTACTTC
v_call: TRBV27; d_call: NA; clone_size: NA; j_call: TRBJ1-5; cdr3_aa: CASSLEPHQPQHF; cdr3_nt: TGTGCCAGCAGTTTAGAGCCGCATCAGCCCCAGCATTTT
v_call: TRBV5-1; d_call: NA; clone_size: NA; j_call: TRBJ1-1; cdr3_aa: CASSLSGTRGVKSNTEAFF; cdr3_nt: TGCGCCAGCAGCTTGAGCGGGACACGGGGGGTCAAATCGAACACTGAAGCTTTCTTT
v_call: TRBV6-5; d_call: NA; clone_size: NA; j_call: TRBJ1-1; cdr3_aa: CASSYFSAPGNTEAFF; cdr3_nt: TGTGCCAGCAGTTACTTCTCGGCTCCGGGGAACACTGAAGCTTTCTTT
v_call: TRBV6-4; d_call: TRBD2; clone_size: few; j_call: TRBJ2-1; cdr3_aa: CASPRLAGGSSFSYNEQFF; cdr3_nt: TGTGCCAGCCCCAGGCTAGCGGGAGGTTCTTCTTTCTCCTACAATGAGCAGTTCTTC
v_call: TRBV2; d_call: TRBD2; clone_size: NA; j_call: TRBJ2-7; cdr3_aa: CASSVGAGALREQYF; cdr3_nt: TGTGCCAGCAGTGTCGGGGCGGGAGCCCTGAGGGAGCAGTACTTC
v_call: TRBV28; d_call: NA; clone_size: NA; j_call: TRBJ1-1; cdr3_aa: CASSYRETEAFF; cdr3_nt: TGTGCCAGCAGTTACAGGGAAACTGAAGCTTTCTTT
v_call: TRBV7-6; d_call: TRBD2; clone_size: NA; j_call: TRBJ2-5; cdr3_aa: CASSPGGAAQYF; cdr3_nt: TGTGCCAGCAGCCCGGGGGGGGCGGCCCAGTACTTC
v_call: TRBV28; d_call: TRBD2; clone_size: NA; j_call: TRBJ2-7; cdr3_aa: CASSVGGETYEQYF; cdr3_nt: TGTGCCAGCAGTGTGGGGGGGGAGACCTACGAGCAGTACTTC